What follows is one TCR beta chain and its context. In the original analysis: By means of reference gene primer amplification, nucleated cell counts were estimated. Repertoires were generated with immunoSEQ multiplex PCR, while TCRdb's copy carries only in-frame clones and drops some. The V and J calls and the clone size are those of that table, but D and trimming were determined from the DNA. The sample records 48,000 or so clones, around 90% being singletons. The record originates from a study of blood T cell repertoires in COVID-19. Across the whole study: The study drew acute and convalescent COVID-19 samples from the United States, Italy and Spain. PBMCs, B-cell-depleted T cells, or T cells provided the cDNA or gDNA that made up the material.

The CDR3 sequence is 14 residues long. CDR1 and CDR2 from the germline V gene are SGHTA and FQGNSA. The V segment lost 5 bases and the J segment 5 bases; nucleotides outside the gene matches: 3. The receptor comes from a human donor in a cohort sampled during active COVID-19. The specimen was peripheral blood. The chain carries TRBV7-2 and TRBJ2-5, with 12 bases identical to TRBD2. The CDR3 nucleotides read TGTGCCAGCAGCCCGACTAGCGGGAGTGAGACCCAGTACTTC. This sequence encodes CASSPTSGSETQYF.